These 16 T cell receptor beta chains came from one sample sequenced in a study of blood T cell repertoires in COVID-19. Clones were sequenced by immunoSEQ multiplex PCR, and TCRdb holds only the in-frame ones, with some missing. The repertoire holds 220,000 or so clones, almost 90% seen once, with about 15% in the top ten. What was sequenced was PBMCs or T cells enriched from blood (not recorded which). Every receptor here comes from a woman aged 45-60 years with acute COVID-19.

V is TRBV28 and J is TRBJ2-3, with a weak D call TRBD1 (6 bases). Germline-derived CDR1 and CDR2 are MDHEN and SYDVKM. CDR3 length: 14 amino acids. Deletions cut 10 bases from V and 6 bases from J, with 20 bases between. The CDR3 reads CATIPGHHRDTQYF. CDR3 nucleotide sequence: TGTGCCACCATCCCGGGACACCATAGGGATACGCAGTATTTT. Filled out from reference TRBV28 and TRBJ2-3, the complete variable domain reads DVKVTQSSRYLVKRTGEKVFLECVQDMDHENMFWYRQDPGLGLRLIYFSYDVKMKEKGDIPEGYSVSREKKERFSLILESASTNQTSMYLCATIPGHHRDTQYFGPGTRLTVL.

This chain uses TRBV27 with TRBJ2-5; tentatively, D is TRBD2 (5 bases). CDR3 length: 14 amino acids. Trimming removed 8 bases from V and 4 bases from J, with 17 bases in between. Germline CDR1 is MNHEY and CDR2 is SMNVEV (reference sequence). The DNA for the CDR3 is TGTGCCAGCCCCCTAACGGGGTGGCGAGAGACCCAGTACTTC. This codes for CASPLTGWRETQYF.

CDR3 loop: CASSAPGTGASGGYTF. The DNA of the CDR3 is TGTGCCAGCAGTGCACCCGGGACAGGCGCCTCGGGTGGCTACACCTTC. V gene TRBV25-1 combines with J gene TRBJ1-2; 8 bases match TRBD1. Germline V lookup: CDR1 MGHDK, CDR2 SYGVNS. CDR3 size: 16 residues. The V segment lost 4 bases and the J segment 7 bases; nucleotides outside the gene matches: 14.

The CDR3 sequence is CASRSGTSGSQETQYF. The CDR3, as DNA: TGCGCCAGCAGATCTGGGACTAGCGGGAGCCAGGAGACCCAGTACTTC. The chain uses TRBV5-1 and TRBJ2-5, with TRBD2 matching 14 bases. V gave up 5 bases and J gave up 5 bases; unmatched junction bases: 8. This CDR3 has 16 amino acids. In germline, CDR1 is SGHRS, CDR2 YFSETQ.

The chain links TRBV5-1 to TRBJ2-3; 12 nucleotides align to TRBD2. There are 16 residues in the CDR3. J lost 5 bases, V lost 0 bases, and 4 bases had no gene match. Germline CDR1 SGHRS, CDR2 YFSETQ. CDR3 nucleotide sequence: TGCGCCAGCAGCTTGGGACTAGCGGGAGCGGGAGATACGCAGTATTTT. As protein: CASSLGLAGAGDTQYF.

The chain combines TRBV7-3 with TRBJ2-1; TRBD2 might be the D (5 bases). Germline assignment: CDR1 SGHTA and CDR2 FQGTGA. This CDR3 has 15 residues. V lost 3 bases, J lost 7 bases, and 16 bases lay in between. The CDR3 region is CASSLTISGENEQFF. The CDR3 bases are TGTGCCAGCAGCTTGACCATAAGCGGCGAGAATGAGCAGTTCTTC.

The J gene is TRBJ2-3, the V gene TRBV21-1; TRBD1 reflects the table's D call only, with no check against the DNA. TRBV21-1 is listed as a pseudogene. This CDR3 has 17 residues. The CDR3 protein is CASSPLGDREGADTQYF. In nucleotides, the CDR3 is TGTGCCAGCAGCCCCCTGGGGGACAGGGAAGGGGCAGATACGCAGTATTTT.

The chain combines TRBV4-1 with TRBJ2-1; D remains ambiguous. Germline assignment: CDR1 MGHRA and CDR2 YSYEKL. The CDR3 consists of 14 residues. V shed 1 base and J shed 4 bases, with 8 bases lying between them. The CDR3 loop is CASSQGPYYNEQFF. The CDR3 bases are TGCGCCAGCAGCCAAGGTCCTTATTACAATGAGCAGTTCTTC.

This chain uses TRBV7-2 with TRBJ2-4, with 7 bases fitting TRBD2. This CDR3 has 14 residues. Germline V gene sequence: CDR1 SGHTA, CDR2 FQGNSA. Unmatched junction bases numbered 4, after V lost 6 bases and J lost 2 bases. CDR3: CASRGGWTKNIQYF. CDR3 nucleotides: TGTGCCAGCAGGGGGGGGTGGACCAAAAACATTCAGTACTTC.

Turning to this clone: Other DNA sequences in the same sample also yield this CDR3. J is TRBJ1-1 and V is TRBV28; the match to TRBD1 covers 8 bases. Germline V gene lookup returns CDR1 MDHEN and CDR2 SYDVKM. The CDR3 totals 13 residues. V trimming: 6 bases; J trimming: 6 bases; junction bases outside the gene matches: 6. CDR3 in DNA: TGTGCCAGCAGATCCAGGGGGCGCGCTGAAGCTTTCTTT. It specifies CASRSRGRAEAFF.

The chain carries TRBV5-6 and TRBJ2-7; perhaps TRBD2 as D (5 bases). V lost 4 bases and J lost 0, with 11 bases in between. The CDR3 runs 14 residues. CDR1 and CDR2 (germline): SGHDT, YYEEEE. The CDR3, as DNA: TGTGCCAGCAGCGAGGACTTTTCCTCCTACGAGCAGTACTTC. It is translated as CASSEDFSSYEQYF.

J is TRBJ2-7 and V is TRBV27; possibly TRBD2 for D (7 bases). Germline CDR1 and CDR2: MNHEY and SMNVEV (reference sequence). This CDR3 has 14 residues. V was cut by 5 bases and J by 6 bases, with 17 bases left in between. CDR3 DNA: TGTGCCAGCAGTCCGGGCAGGGGCGGGGGCGAGCAGTACTTC. Translating gives CASSPGRGGGEQYF.

This clone was seen more than once but under ten times. The gene calls are TRBV5-6 and TRBJ2-3; 13 positions match TRBD2. This CDR3 spans 16 amino acids. CDR1 and CDR2 from the germline V gene are SGHDT and YYEEEE. The V and J ends lost 4 bases and 4 bases, in that order; junction bases with no gene match: 6. DNA for the CDR3: TGTGCCAGCAGCCCGGGGACTAGCGGGAAGGCAGATACGCAGTATTTT. Protein product: CASSPGTSGKADTQYF. Full variable domain (remainder filled in from reference TRBV5-6 and TRBJ2-3): DAGVTQSPTHLIKTRGQQVTLRCSPKSGHDTVSWYQQALGQGPQFIFQYYEEEERQRGNFPDRFSGHQFPNYSSELNVNALLLGDSALYLCASSPGTSGKADTQYFGPGTRLTVL.

The chain couples TRBV30 to TRBJ1-2; 9 positions agree with TRBD1. The ends lost 1 base at V and 4 bases at J; junction bases unmatched: 10. The V gene's germline CDR1 is GTSNPN and CDR2 SVGIG (reference sequence). This CDR3 spans 16 amino acids. The CDR3 is CAWSGRGDRARYGYTF. Written as DNA, the CDR3 is TGTGCCTGGAGTGGAAGGGGGGACAGGGCCCGCTATGGCTACACCTTC.

This chain links TRBV4-1 with TRBJ2-7, with 8 bases fitting TRBD2. The germline CDR1 and CDR2 sequences are MGHRA and YSYEKL. The CDR3 is made up of 15 amino acids. V lost 5 bases and J lost 3; bases outside the gene matches: 9. Written as DNA, the CDR3 is TGCGCCAGCAGCGGAACTAGCGGTCCCCTCTACGAGCAGTACTTC. Its translation is CASSGTSGPLYEQYF.

CDR3 bases: TGTGCCAGCAGCCAGGGGGCGCGAGCTTTCTTT. Translated, it gives CASSQGARAFF. The chain combines TRBV7-9 with TRBJ1-1, with 8 bases lining up with TRBD1. J gave up 10 bases and V 5 bases, and 3 bases lay outside the gene matches. Germline V lookup: CDR1 SEHNR, CDR2 FQNEAQ (reference sequence). The CDR3 consists of 11 residues.